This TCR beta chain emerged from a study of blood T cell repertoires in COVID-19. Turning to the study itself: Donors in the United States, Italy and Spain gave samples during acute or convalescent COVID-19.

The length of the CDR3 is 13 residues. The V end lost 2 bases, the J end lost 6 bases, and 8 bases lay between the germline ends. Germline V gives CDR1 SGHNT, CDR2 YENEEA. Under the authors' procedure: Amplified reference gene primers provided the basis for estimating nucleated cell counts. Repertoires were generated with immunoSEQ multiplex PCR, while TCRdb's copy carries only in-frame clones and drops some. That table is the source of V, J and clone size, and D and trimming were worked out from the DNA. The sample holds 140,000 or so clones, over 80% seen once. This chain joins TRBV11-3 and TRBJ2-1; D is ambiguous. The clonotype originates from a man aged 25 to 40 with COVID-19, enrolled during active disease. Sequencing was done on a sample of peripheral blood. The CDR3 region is CASSLNSLNEQFF. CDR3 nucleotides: TGTGCCAGCAGCTTAAATTCCCTCAATGAGCAGTTCTTC. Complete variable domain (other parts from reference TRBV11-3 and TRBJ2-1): EAGVVQSPRYKIIEKKQPVAFWCNPISGHNTLYWYLQNLGQGPELLIRYENEEAVDDSQLPKDRFSAERLKGVDSTLKIQPAELGDSAVYLCASSLNSLNEQFFGPGTRLTVL.